This T cell receptor (beta chain) appears in the sequencing data of a study of cytomegalovirus exposure and HLA in healthy donors. Study-wide results and caveats: According to the study, 150 to 200 TCR beta chains were cytomegalovirus-associated. Many donors carried some public TCRs, although rarity characterized most TCR sequences.

Clones were sequenced by immunoSEQ multiplex PCR, and TCRdb holds only the in-frame ones, with some missing. The sample consists of 110,000 to 150,000 clones, approximately 94% of them appearing once. The donors were part of the 120-subject validation cohort, which stood apart from the approximately 640-subject first cohort. About this clone: Antigen specificity is unknown.

CDR1 is SGHNT, CDR2 YYREEE, per germline (reference sequence). The CDR3 length is 17 residues. Losses at the gene ends were 2 bases for V and 4 bases for J; bases not matched to a gene: 5. This sequence was found in a man aged 18 to 29 in good health and CMV-seropositive. The V gene is TRBV5-4, the J gene TRBJ2-2; 13 nucleotides match TRBD2. The sample was PBMCs. The CDR3 nucleotides are TGTGCCAGCAGCTTACTAGCGGGAGGGCGTCGCACCGGGGAGCTGTTTTTT. It translates to CASSLLAGGRRTGELFF. Based on the CDR3 plus reference TRBV5-4 and TRBJ2-2, the full variable domain is ETGVTQSPTHLIKTRGQQVTLRCSSQSGHNTVSWYQQALGQGPQFIFQYYREEENGRGNFPPRFSGLQFPNYSSELNVNALELDDSALYLCASSLLAGGRRTGELFFGEGSRLTVL.